This passage covers 13 T cell receptor beta chains from one sample sequenced in a study of brain T cells in children with intractable seizures. This table comes from immunoSEQ multiplex PCR, and its TCRdb copy is limited to in-frame clones, with some not included. Counted here are 100,000 to 120,000 clones, around 94% occurring once; the ten biggest clones make up 3.8%. The material sequenced was peripheral blood, taken at surgery. Every receptor here comes from a boy in the first two years of life with hemimegalencephaly and intractable seizures.

V is TRBV5-1 and J is TRBJ1-3; TRBD1 agrees at 11 bases. V lost 7 bases to trimming and J lost 4 bases; unmatched junction nucleotides: 1. The CDR3 consists of 13 residues. From germline, CDR1 is SGHRS and CDR2 YFSETQ. The CDR3 sequence: CASGQGAGNTIYF. The CDR3 region has the DNA TGCGCCAGCGGACAGGGGGCAGGAAACACCATATATTTT.

This chain joins TRBV4-2 and TRBJ1-2, with D possibly being TRBD1 (5 bases). Trimming pared 0 bases from V and 7 bases from J, leaving 24 bases between. The CDR3 is made up of 18 amino acids. The germline CDR1 and CDR2 sequences are LGHNA and YNFKEQ. The chain's CDR3 is CASSQDTGFGDPAAGYTF. As DNA, the CDR3 is TGTGCCAGCAGCCAAGATACTGGGTTTGGGGACCCGGCGGCTGGCTACACCTTC.

This clone was seen more than once but under ten times. The J gene is TRBJ1-5, the V gene TRBV14; 7 nucleotides line up with TRBD1. Germline CDR1 and CDR2: SGHDN and FVKESK. V shed 1 base, J shed 6 bases, and the junction held 0 bases outside the gene matches. CDR3 length equals 13 residues. The CDR3 region is CASSQGQGQPQHF. The CDR3 DNA reads TGTGCCAGCAGCCAAGGACAGGGTCAGCCCCAGCATTTT.

The V call is TRBV18, the J call TRBJ2-1, with 13 bases identical to TRBD2. V lost 3 bases, J lost 9 bases, and 14 bases stayed unmatched. This CDR3 has 18 amino acids. Germline assignment: CDR1 KGHSH and CDR2 LQKENI. This CDR3 is CASSPYLLLAGGPGEQFF. CDR3 sequence (DNA): TGTGCCAGCTCACCCTACCTTTTACTAGCGGGAGGGCCAGGTGAGCAGTTCTTC.

V and J are TRBV7-3 and TRBJ2-5; 8 nucleotides agree with TRBD2. V trimming: 2 bases; J trimming: 2 bases; junction bases outside the gene matches: 13. Germline V gene data show CDR1 as SGHTA and CDR2 as FQGTGA. The CDR3 extends over 18 amino acids. CDR3 sequence reads: CASSLWSGGLTSQETQYF. The CDR3 DNA reads as TGTGCCAGCAGCTTATGGTCGGGAGGGCTTACCAGTCAAGAGACCCAGTACTTC.

This clone appeared a few times. The chain has TRBV7-9 and TRBJ2-7; weak D call: TRBD1 (6 bases). CDR1 and CDR2 (germline): SEHNR, FQNEAQ (reference sequence). The CDR3 is 13 residues long. Trimming took 7 bases from V and 2 from J, leaving 12 bases between them. The CDR3 DNA follows: TGTGCCAGCACTCAGGGGACGCCCTACGAGCAGTACTTC. Its protein is CASTQGTPYEQYF.

V usage is TRBV7-6 and J usage is TRBJ2-5; D gene uncertain. Germline-derived CDR1 and CDR2 are SGHVS and FNYEAQ. V was shortened by 5 bases and J by 5 bases, with 6 bases between the two germline ends. The CDR3 sequence is 11 residues long. CDR3 nucleotide sequence: TGTGCCAGCAGCGTCGAGGAGACCCAGTACTTC. Its protein is CASSVEETQYF.

A few counts support this clone. The V call is TRBV18, the J call TRBJ1-1, with D perhaps TRBD1 (5 bases). Trimming cost V 5 bases and J 3 bases, with 28 bases left between them. This CDR3 comprises 19 residues. Germline values: CDR1 KGHSH, CDR2 LQKENI. CDR3 sequence: CASSSIAGPQPGRYTEAFF. CDR3 sequence (DNA): TGTGCCAGCTCATCGATTGCCGGGCCCCAGCCAGGGAGGTACACTGAAGCTTTCTTT.

The CDR3 sequence: CASSEAWVNEQFF. CDR3 nucleotide sequence: TGTGCCAGCAGTGAAGCGTGGGTGAATGAGCAGTTCTTC. The V and J genes are TRBV6-1 and TRBJ2-1; D not certain. Germline V gene data show CDR1 as MNHNS and CDR2 as SASEGT. Trimming cost V 0 bases and J 7 bases, with 7 bases left between them. The CDR3 is 13 amino acids.

This chain uses TRBV6-5 with TRBJ2-7; TRBD1 aligns across 7 bases. This CDR3 is 14 amino acids long. In germline, CDR1 is MNHEY, CDR2 SVGAGI. The trim removed 7 bases at V and 6 bases at J, leaving 12 bases unmatched. The CDR3 sequence: CASNPPTGIREQYF. CDR3 nucleotide sequence: TGTGCCAGCAATCCACCGACAGGGATTCGCGAGCAGTACTTC.

The CDR3 nucleotides are TGTGCCAGTAGTATACAGGAGGTCAATCAGCCCCAGCATTTT. This translates into CASSIQEVNQPQHF. The chain links TRBV19 to TRBJ1-5; no reliable D call. The length of the CDR3 is 14 residues. V was pared by 2 bases and J by 3 bases, with 8 bases between. Germline CDR1 LNHDA, CDR2 SQIVND (reference sequence).

V usage is TRBV5-1 and J usage is TRBJ2-2, with D perhaps TRBD1 (6 bases). Germline V gene sequence: CDR1 SGHRS, CDR2 YFSETQ. V was cut by 0 bases and J by 5 bases, with 14 bases left in between. The CDR3 runs to 16 residues. The CDR3 coding sequence is TGCGCCAGCAGCTTGGGGGCAGGGGCCACAACCGGGGAGCTGTTTTTT. It encodes CASSLGAGATTGELFF.

The chain recombines TRBV7-6 with TRBJ2-1; 10 nucleotides align to TRBD2. Germline CDR1 is SGHVS and CDR2 is FNYEAQ. This CDR3 is 13 amino acids long. V lost 8 bases and J lost 7; bases outside the gene matches: 5. The CDR3 sequence is CASAPSGSNEQFF. DNA of the CDR3: TGTGCCAGCGCACCTAGCGGGAGTAATGAGCAGTTCTTC.